One and the same sample provided the 32 T cell receptor beta chains below, sequenced in a study of regulatory T cells in long-lasting Graves disease (dated by TCRdb to the early 2020s). The receptor library was made with multiplex PCR. Sequencing relied on an Illumina HiSeq 4000. CDR3 regions were amplified by Arm-PCR with iRepertoire HTBI primers to construct TCR beta libraries. TCRdb reanalyzed the raw reads on its own, using fastp at Q25 for trimming and MiXCR for clone calling, and kept in-frame beta chains. Rows with one shared CDR3 protein collapse into an entry with the most common genes and DNA. For this sample the table gives about 340,000 distinct CDR3 sequences, of which about 20% were detected only once. Of the sample, 25% to 35% is held by the ten largest clones. This specimen's time point label, interpreted: persistent/refractory GD, antithyroid drugs over 5 years with positive TRAb. For both TCR sequencing and RNA sequencing, RNA was extracted from PBMCs using TRIzol.

Source: peripheral blood mononuclear cells (PBMCs), taken when the disease was refractory, from a patient treated with antithyroid drugs. These receptors were collected from a female donor with Graves disease.

This clonotype was picked up many times. The CDR3 loop is CSAPFQDRKSYTF. The CDR3 nucleotides are TGCAGTGCCCCCTTTCAGGACAGAAAATCCTACACCTTC. The rearrangement uses TRBV20-1 and TRBJ1-2; perhaps TRBD1 as D (6 bases). Germline V gene data show CDR1 as DFQATT and CDR2 as SNEGSKA (reference sequence). Trimming removed 6 bases from V and 10 bases from J, with 21 bases in between. This CDR3 comprises 13 residues.

V usage is TRBV9 and J usage is TRBJ1-1, with D perhaps TRBD1 (5 bases). The germline CDR1 and CDR2 sequences are SGDLS and YYNGEE. Trimming removed 6 bases from V and 0 bases from J, with 18 bases in between. The CDR3 extends over 16 amino acids. CDR3 sequence: CASNPHQPGLNTEAFF. CDR3 coding DNA: TGTGCCAGCAACCCACATCAACCAGGGTTGAACACTGAAGCTTTCTTT. Combining the CDR3 with reference TRBV9 and TRBJ1-1 gives the whole variable domain DSGVTQTPKHLITATGQRVTLRCSPRSGDLSVYWYQQSLDQGLQFLIQYYNGEERAKGNILERFSAQQFPDLHSELNLSSLELGDSALYFCASNPHQPGLNTEAFFGQGTRLTVV.

This clonotype came up many times. This chain joins TRBV2 and TRBJ2-5; D is perhaps TRBD1 (5 bases). Germline CDR1 reads SNHLY; CDR2 reads FYNNEI. This CDR3 is built from 16 residues. V gave up 2 bases and J gave up 5 bases, with 18 bases separating them. CDR3 DNA sequence: TGTGCCAGCAGTGAATTCAGGGCAGGGCTAGGCGAGACCCAGTACTTC. It encodes CASSEFRAGLGETQYF.

This clonotype came up a few times. This chain joins TRBV10-3 and TRBJ1-2; 7 bases match TRBD1. The V gene end was trimmed by 6 bases and the J gene end by 7 bases; junction bases not matched to a gene: 20. Germline V gene sequence: CDR1 ENHRY, CDR2 SYGVKD. The CDR3 runs 17 residues. CDR3 protein: CAISQQRLQGIQGGYTF. The CDR3 region has the DNA TGTGCCATCAGCCAACAGAGACTACAGGGGATCCAGGGTGGCTACACCTTC.

The chain employs TRBV24-1 and TRBJ2-7; either TRBD1 or TRBD2 may supply D (6 bases each). From germline, CDR1 is KGHDR and CDR2 SFDVKD. This CDR3 region has 16 residues. V was trimmed by 4 bases and J by 5 bases, leaving 20 bases between them. The chain's CDR3 is CATSDPLGGGGDEQYF. For the CDR3, the DNA is TGTGCCACCAGTGACCCCTTAGGGGGTGGCGGGGACGAGCAGTACTTC.

This clonotype was seen ten or more times. This rearrangement joins TRBV11-2 to TRBJ2-7, with D unresolved. V lost 4 bases, J lost 5 bases, and 15 bases lay in between. The CDR3 has 14 residues. CDR1 and CDR2 from the germline V gene are SGHAT and FQNNGV. CDR3 region: CASSSSRPFNEQYF. DNA of the CDR3: TGTGCCAGCAGCTCTTCCCGCCCCTTTAACGAGCAGTACTTC.

This clonotype appeared many times. V is TRBV12-3 or TRBV12-4 and J is TRBJ2-5; D assignment may be TRBD1 or TRBD2 (5 bases each). The CDR3 has 15 amino acids. The germline V and J ends were trimmed by 5 bases and 5 bases, with 18 bases remaining between them. CDR3 residues: CASSIPGTRGETQYF. The CDR3 nucleotides are TGTGCCAGCAGTATCCCCGGGACGCGAGGGGAGACCCAGTACTTC.

The CDR3 DNA reads as TGCGCCAGCAGCCAAGCGTCCGGGACAGGGGAGTATGGCTACACCTTC. This gives the protein CASSQASGTGEYGYTF. The chain is built from TRBV4-3 and TRBJ1-2, with 10 bases that match TRBD1. This CDR3 has 16 amino acids. V was pared by 1 base and J by 5 bases, with 7 bases of the junction left unmatched. The germline CDR1 and CDR2 sequences are LGHNA and YSLEER.

CDR3 residues: CSAISGNTIYF. The CDR3 DNA reads TGCAGTGCTATCTCGGGAAACACCATATATTTT. The chain couples TRBV20-1 to TRBJ1-3; D gene ambiguous. The CDR3 spans 11 residues. V lost 4 bases, J lost 4 bases, and 5 bases lay in between. Germline CDR1 reads DFQATT; CDR2 reads SNEGSKA (reference sequence).

This clonotype was observed many times. V gene TRBV28 combines with J gene TRBJ1-2; D ambiguous. Trimming stripped 3 bases from V and 5 bases from J, with 4 bases between. This CDR3 spans 11 amino acids. Germline CDR1 MDHEN, CDR2 SYDVKM. DNA for the CDR3: TGTGCCAGCAGTTTGAAATATGGCTACACCTTC. Translation gives CASSLKYGYTF.

Notes on this clonotype: A single base separates this from a much larger clone, so it may be a read error. This rearrangement joins TRBV6-5 to TRBJ2-5; tentative D call: TRBD2 (5 bases). V lost 4 bases to trimming and J lost 5 bases, with 23 bases between them. Germline values: CDR1 MNHEY, CDR2 SVGAGI. CDR3 length: 17 amino acids. CDR3 amino acids: CASSCGLLSTPAETQYF. CDR3 coding DNA: TGTGCCAGCAGTTGCGGGCTGCTTTCGACGCCCGCGGAGACCCAGTACTTC.

Many counts were recorded for this clonotype. The V gene is TRBV11-2, the J gene TRBJ2-5; D remains unclear. V was shortened by 4 bases and J by 8 bases, with 8 bases between the two germline ends. Germline V gene data show CDR1 as SGHAT and CDR2 as FQNNGV. The CDR3 is 11 amino acids. As DNA, the CDR3 is TGTGCCAGCAGCTCGGACCCCACCCAGTACTTC. This sequence encodes CASSSDPTQYF.

The chain couples TRBV28 to TRBJ2-7; TRBD2 matches 7 bases. The CDR3 sequence is 16 residues long. Germline V gives CDR1 MDHEN, CDR2 SYDVKM. After removal of 4 bases from V and 2 bases from J, the junction contained 11 bases not matched to a gene. CDR3 nucleotides: TGTGCCAGCAGTTGGGCCTGGACTAGACCTACCTACGAGCAGTACTTC. This encodes CASSWAWTRPTYEQYF.

This clonotype occurred many times. The chain combines TRBV12-3 or TRBV12-4 with TRBJ1-1; possible D gene TRBD1, 5 bases. The CDR3 length is 12 residues. V dropped 6 bases and J dropped 5 bases, with 10 bases sitting between them. CDR3 DNA: TGTGCCAGCAGCCGGGGCAGTACTGAAGCTTTCTTT. Protein: CASSRGSTEAFF.

This clonotype was counted ten times or more. The J gene is TRBJ2-5, the V gene TRBV20-1, with D hard to call. Germline assignment: CDR1 DFQATT and CDR2 SNEGSKA (reference sequence). This CDR3 comprises 12 residues. V lost 1 base and J 10 bases, leaving 13 bases between the germline ends. This CDR3 reads CSARGLDLFQYF. CDR3 DNA: TGCAGTGCTAGAGGGCTAGACCTCTTCCAGTACTTC.

As regards this clonotype: A far larger clone is just one base off, so this is likely a read error. CDR3 in amino acids: CASSTGQVYGYTF. For the CDR3, the DNA is TGTGCCAGCAGCACCGGACAAGTCTATGGCTACACCTTC. This chain joins TRBV11-3 and TRBJ1-2, with a possible D match to TRBD1 (5 bases). Germline V gene data show CDR1 as SGHNT and CDR2 as YENEEA. V lost 5 bases and J 4 bases, leaving 11 bases between the germline ends. The CDR3 has 13 residues. The variable domain in full, with the rest retrieved from reference TRBV11-3 and TRBJ1-2, is EAGVVQSPRYKIIEKKQPVAFWCNPISGHNTLYWYLQNLGQGPELLIRYENEEAVDDSQLPKDRFSAERLKGVDSTLKIQPAELGDSAVYLCASSTGQVYGYTFGSGTRLTVV.

This clonotype turned up a few times. A far larger clone is one nucleotide away, so this likely arose from a read error. V and J are TRBV12-3 or TRBV12-4 and TRBJ1-5, with 9 bases that match TRBD1. The length of the CDR3 is 20 residues. With 5 bases clipped from V and 6 bases from J, the junction kept 23 bases outside the gene matches. CDR3 DNA: TGTGCCAGCAGTGAAGCCTACAGGGAAAGAGGACAGGGGTATAGTCAGCCCCAGCATTTT. Residues: CASSEAYRERGQGYSQPQHF.

This clonotype was recorded a few times. The rearrangement uses TRBV12-3 or TRBV12-4 and TRBJ1-4, with a tentative D call TRBD1 (5 bases). The V end lost 4 bases, the J end lost 7 bases, and 19 bases lay between the germline ends. This CDR3 comprises 16 residues. Here the CDR3 reads CASSSGLGQRGEKLFF. The CDR3 nucleotides read TGTGCCAGCAGTTCGGGGTTGGGGCAGAGGGGTGAAAAACTGTTTTTT.

This clonotype came up many times. The V and J genes are TRBV6-2 or TRBV6-3 and TRBJ2-5; D is unclear. This CDR3 contains 13 residues. V was shortened by 1 base and J by 1 base, with 4 bases between the two germline ends. Germline V gene sequence: CDR1 MNHEY, CDR2 SVGEGT. In DNA, the CDR3 is TGTGCCAGCAGTTACTGGGGCCAAGAGACCCAGTACTTC. Translation: CASSYWGQETQYF.

V is TRBV3-1 and J is TRBJ2-3; D might be TRBD2 (6 bases). Germline-derived CDR1 and CDR2 are LGHDT and YNNKEL (reference sequence). CDR3 length equals 13 residues. V lost 7 bases, J lost 2 bases, and 10 bases lay in between. The CDR3 is CASKEGNTDTQYF. The CDR3 DNA is TGTGCCAGCAAGGAGGGTAACACAGATACGCAGTATTTT.

The chain recombines TRBV29-1 with TRBJ2-1; the D gene is possibly TRBD2 (7 bases). Germline V gene lookup returns CDR1 SQVTM and CDR2 ANQGSEA. With 4 bases removed from V and 8 bases from J, the gap between germline ends came to 15 bases. The CDR3 is 13 residues long. For the CDR3, the DNA is TGCAGCGTTGGAACAGGGAGGGGTGATGAGCAGTTCTTC. This encodes CSVGTGRGDEQFF.

In this sample, this clonotype turned up a few times. This chain joins TRBV18 and TRBJ1-6; D gene unclear. Trimming took off 1 base at V and 6 bases at J, with 13 bases between the two ends. CDR1 KGHSH and CDR2 LQKENI come from the germline V gene. CDR3 size: 16 residues. As DNA, the CDR3 is TGTGCCAGCTCACCACGGACGTCCGGAGTTAATTCACCCCTCCACTTT. Translating it yields CASSPRTSGVNSPLHF.

This clonotype was detected ten times or more. J is TRBJ2-4 and V is TRBV15; D gene ambiguous. V dropped 0 bases and J dropped 1 base, with 13 bases sitting between them. Looked up from germline, CDR1 is LNHNV and CDR2 is YYDKDF (reference sequence). The CDR3 has 17 residues. The CDR3 DNA is TGTGCCACCAGCAGAGATCTTCGGGTTTCGGCCAAAAACATTCAGTACTTC. Its protein product is CATSRDLRVSAKNIQYF.

This clonotype was seen ten or more times. The chain carries TRBV28 and TRBJ1-4; D perhaps matches TRBD1 (5 bases). CDR1 and CDR2 from the germline V gene are MDHEN and SYDVKM. Trimming took 6 bases from V and 7 from J, leaving 18 bases between them. CDR3 length: 15 amino acids. CDR3 residues: CASRSFGADGEKLFF. The CDR3 DNA follows: TGTGCCAGCAGGAGTTTCGGGGCCGATGGTGAAAAACTGTTTTTT.

This clonotype was recorded at least ten times. Since no conserved phenylalanine or tryptophan closes the CDR3, a read error is the likely cause. The DNA is left out, because the CDR3 cannot be placed on it with certainty; the CDR3 is given as TCRdb lists it. The chain links TRBV28 to TRBJ2-7; whether TRBD1, the table's D call, matches the DNA was not checked. The CDR3 extends over 13 residues, inclusive of both ends. CDR1 MDHEN and CDR2 SYDVKM come from the germline V gene. The CDR3 sequence is CASSSPPPAGRAL.

The chain uses TRBV2 and TRBJ2-1; 8 nucleotides agree with TRBD2. V lost 1 base to trimming and J lost 4 bases; unmatched junction nucleotides: 3. The CDR3 sequence is 15 residues long. Per germline, CDR1 SNHLY and CDR2 FYNNEI. The CDR3 DNA is TGTGCCAGCAGTGAAGGAGCGGGAGAGTACAATGAGCAGTTCTTC. Protein product: CASSEGAGEYNEQFF.

This clonotype was observed many times. V is TRBV12-3 or TRBV12-4 and J is TRBJ2-2; a possible D gene is TRBD1 (6 bases). V shed 6 bases and J shed 3 bases, with 14 bases lying between them. The length of the CDR3 is 15 residues. CDR3 sequence: CASSQGSGDTGELFF. The CDR3 DNA follows: TGTGCCAGCAGCCAGGGGAGTGGAGACACCGGGGAGCTGTTTTTT.

In this sample, this clonotype turned up a few times. The chain uses TRBV5-4 and TRBJ1-4; TRBD1 agrees at 7 bases. V was pared by 0 bases and J by 4 bases, with 6 bases of the junction left unmatched. Germline V CDR1 and CDR2: SGHNT, YYREEE (reference sequence). The length of the CDR3 is 16 residues. This CDR3 is CASSLAPGQYNEKLFF. The CDR3 DNA reads TGTGCCAGCAGCTTGGCGCCGGGACAGTATAATGAAAAACTGTTTTTT.

V gene TRBV20-1 combines with J gene TRBJ1-2; D remains ambiguous. Trimming removed 3 bases from V and 2 bases from J, with 13 bases in between. The CDR3 runs 14 residues. CDR1 DFQATT and CDR2 SNEGSKA come from the germline V gene (reference sequence). The CDR3 region is CSASPGRLNYGYTF. The CDR3 coding sequence is TGCAGTGCTAGCCCCGGACGGTTAAACTATGGCTACACCTTC.

This clonotype has at least ten counts. This sequence joins TRBV20-1 and TRBJ1-5, with TRBD1 matching 10 bases. CDR1 is DFQATT, CDR2 SNEGSKA, per germline (reference sequence). V was clipped by 4 bases and J by 6 bases; unmatched bases: 6. The length of the CDR3 is 14 residues. CDR3 residues: CSAIKTGGGQPQHF. As DNA, the CDR3 is TGCAGTGCTATTAAGACAGGGGGCGGTCAGCCCCAGCATTTT.

This clonotype was counted a few times. The chain uses TRBV19 and TRBJ1-5; no firm D call. CDR3 length equals 15 residues. Germline CDR1 is LNHDA and CDR2 is SQIVND (reference sequence). V lost 10 bases to trimming and J lost 3 bases, with 19 bases between them. CDR3 in DNA: TGTGCCACCCGCCTGTCGGGAGCATCCAATCAGCCCCAGCATTTT. Protein: CATRLSGASNQPQHF.

The rearrangement links TRBV15 to TRBJ1-6; 7 bases match TRBD1. V gave up 5 bases and J gave up 7 bases; unmatched junction bases: 8. Germline CDR1 and CDR2: LNHNV and YYDKDF (reference sequence). The CDR3 runs to 15 residues. The CDR3 here is CATSRRGQGNSPLHF. In nucleotides, the CDR3 is TGTGCCACCAGCCGAAGGGGGCAGGGGAATTCACCCCTCCACTTT.